What follows are 10 T cell receptor beta chains derived from one specimen sequenced in a study of blood T cell repertoires in COVID-19 (dated by TCRdb to 2018 to 2020). Library creation used the immunoSEQ multiplex PCR assay. TCRdb re-hosts the immuneACCESS table, in-frame sequences only. Its copies lack some clones; in the studies checked, an unresolved V gene accounts for under half of them, and the cause for the rest is not known. This sample lists about 140,000 clones; just under 90% were detected once. The ten largest clones take up 8% to 13% of the sample. Sequencing was carried out using peripheral blood. These receptors all stem from a woman older than 75 with acute or convalescent COVID-19.

The V and J genes are TRBV5-4 and TRBJ2-5; TRBD2 matches at 12 bases. CDR1 and CDR2 from the germline V gene are SGHNT and YYREEE (reference sequence). The J segment lost 5 bases and the V segment lost 0 bases, leaving 8 bases of the junction unmatched. The CDR3 contains 17 residues. The DNA for the CDR3 is TGTGCCAGCAGCTTGGTTCCTAGCGGGGGGGCCAGGGAGACCCAGTACTTC. Protein product: CASSLVPSGGARETQYF.

DNA of the CDR3: TGTGCCAGCAGCGATAGCAGACTAGCCAAAAACATTCAGTACTTC. This encodes CASSDSRLAKNIQYF. The gene calls are TRBV5-4 and TRBJ2-4, with D uncertain. The ends were cut back, 4 bases at V and 0 bases at J, with 11 bases in the middle. The CDR3 totals 15 residues. Germline CDR1 reads SGHNT; CDR2 reads YYREEE (reference sequence).

The CDR3 loop reads CASSSSGTGVDQPQHF. CDR3 in DNA: TGTGCCAGCAGCTCGTCCGGGACAGGGGTGGATCAGCCCCAGCATTTT. The gene calls are TRBV7-9 and TRBJ1-5; 10 bases align to TRBD1. Germline V CDR1 and CDR2: SEHNR, FQNEAQ (reference sequence). V shed 4 bases and J 5 bases; nucleotides not matched to a gene: 8. The CDR3 covers 16 residues.

The chain employs TRBV6-2 or TRBV6-3 and TRBJ2-2; maybe TRBD2 (6 bases). CDR1 and CDR2 from the germline V gene are MNHEY and SVGEGT. The CDR3 runs to 17 residues. V was shortened by 6 bases and J by 7 bases, with 24 bases between the two germline ends. DNA for the CDR3: TGTGCCAGCAGCCATTACAAGGGGTCCGAGGAGGGCGGGGAGCTGTTTTTT. Translated, it gives CASSHYKGSEEGGELFF.

This clone was seen more than once but under ten times. The genes are TRBV7-2 and TRBJ2-2; 7 bases align to TRBD2. J lost 5 bases, V lost 5 bases, and 5 bases had no gene match. The germline CDR1 and CDR2 sequences are SGHTA and FQGNSA. The CDR3 totals 14 residues. DNA for the CDR3: TGTGCCAGCAGCGGGGAGGGACGGACCGGGGAGCTGTTTTTT. It codes for CASSGEGRTGELFF. Together with reference TRBV7-2 and TRBJ2-2, the CDR3 gives the full variable domain: GAGVSQSPSNKVTEKGKDVELRCDPISGHTALYWYRQSLGQGLEFLIYFQGNSAPDKSGLPSDRFSAERTGGSVSTLTIQRTQQEDSAVYLCASSGEGRTGELFFGEGSRLTVL.

V and J are TRBV4-2 and TRBJ2-1; 10 positions agree with TRBD1. V shed 5 bases, J shed 6 bases, and the junction held 7 bases outside the gene matches. The CDR3 extends over 15 amino acids. Germline V lookup: CDR1 LGHNA, CDR2 YNFKEQ. CDR3 DNA: TGTGCCAGCAGCTCACCGGGACAGGGGATCAATGAGCAGTTCTTC. Amino acid sequence: CASSSPGQGINEQFF.

The V gene is TRBV6-5, the J gene TRBJ2-7; 13 bases are shared with TRBD2. The ends lost 4 bases at V and 3 bases at J; junction bases unmatched: 3. Germline CDR1 and CDR2: MNHEY and SVGAGI. The CDR3 runs 15 residues. The CDR3 sequence is CASSFGTSGNYEQYF. The CDR3 DNA is TGTGCCAGCAGTTTCGGGACTAGCGGGAACTACGAGCAGTACTTC.

The chain combines TRBV7-2 with TRBJ2-7; 10 bases match TRBD2. CDR1 SGHTA and CDR2 FQGNSA come from the germline V gene. The CDR3 is 17 amino acids. V shed 1 base and J 5 bases; nucleotides not matched to a gene: 11. CDR3: CASSLGRSGGGLNEQYF. The CDR3 bases are TGTGCCAGCAGCTTAGGGAGAAGCGGGGGGGGCCTCAACGAGCAGTACTTC.

J is TRBJ1-1 and V is TRBV7-8; possibly TRBD1 for D (6 bases). V shed 5 bases and J shed 4 bases, with 14 bases lying between them. The V gene's germline CDR1 is SGHVS and CDR2 FQNEAQ. The CDR3 covers 14 residues. CDR3 loop: CASSPRQTGTEAFF. The CDR3 DNA is TGTGCCAGCAGCCCCCGACAGACAGGCACTGAAGCTTTCTTT.

The rearrangement uses TRBV5-6 and TRBJ2-1, with TRBD1 identical over 7 bases. V dropped 0 bases and J dropped 4; count of bases not matched to a gene: 7. Per germline, CDR1 SGHDT and CDR2 YYEEEE. This CDR3 spans 16 amino acids. DNA for the CDR3: TGTGCCAGCAGCTTGGAGGCGACAGGGATTTACAATGAGCAGTTCTTC. This encodes CASSLEATGIYNEQFF.